These T cell receptor beta chains were read from a single sample in a study of cytomegalovirus exposure and HLA in healthy donors. TCRdb keeps only in-frame clones here, not all; method: immunoSEQ multiplex PCR. Of 65,000 or so clones detected, 70% to 80% appear once; the ten largest clones hold 3% to 4%. The sample consisted of PBMCs. All receptors come from a middle-aged woman in good health and CMV-seropositive. CDR3s include the opening cysteine and the closing phenylalanine or tryptophan. A D gene is named only where the DNA matches it firmly. Clone sizes are given selectively: once, few, many, or a class where the clone is expanded.

>.|TRBJ1-6|TRBV18|15|TRBD1
CASSPLEGALSPLHF
TGTGCCAGCTCACCACTCGAGGGGGCACTCTCACCCCTCCACTTT
>.|TRBJ1-1|TRBV11-2|15|.
CASSLLGGKDSEAFF
TGTGCCAGCAGTTTACTCGGGGGAAAAGATTCTGAAGCTTTCTTT
>.|TRBJ1-5|TRBV7-2|15|.
CASSLVAGVGQPQHF
TGTGCCAGCAGCTTAGTAGCGGGGGTGGGCCAGCCCCAGCATTTT
>few|TRBJ1-1|TRBV5-1|14|.
CASSPDRLNTEAFF
TGCGCCAGCAGCCCCGACAGGTTGAACACTGAAGCTTTCTTT
>.|TRBJ2-7|TRBV27|18|.
CASSFLGEGGVVSGEQYF
TGTGCCAGCAGTTTTCTAGGGGAGGGGGGCGTCGTTTCTGGCGAGCAGTACTTC
>.|TRBJ2-1|TRBV9|14|TRBD1
CASSVDTGVAEQFF
TGTGCCAGCAGCGTAGATACAGGGGTTGCTGAGCAGTTCTTC
>.|TRBJ2-5|TRBV7-9|16|TRBD2
CASSSRGTSSHETQYF
TGTGCCAGCAGCTCCCGGGGGACTAGCAGTCACGAGACCCAGTACTTC
>.|TRBJ2-6|TRBV11-1|15|.
CASSPQGAGANVLTF
TGTGCCAGCAGCCCACAGGGAGCTGGGGCCAACGTCCTGACTTTC
>.|TRBJ2-7|TRBV4-1|14|TRBD2
CASSPGGVSYEQYF
TGCGCCAGCAGCCCCGGGGGGGTCTCCTACGAGCAGTACTTC
>.|TRBJ2-3|TRBV5-8|12|.
CASNFFADTQYF
TGTGCCAGCAACTTCTTCGCAGATACGCAGTATTTT
>.|TRBJ1-1|TRBV9|13|.
CASSRTSGTEAFF
TGTGCCAGCAGCCGGACTTCGGGGACTGAAGCTTTCTTT
>.|TRBJ2-5|TRBV5-4|17|TRBD2
CASSVPTSGYIRETQYF
TGTGCCAGCAGCGTCCCGACTAGCGGGTATATTCGGGAGACCCAGTACTTC
>.|TRBJ2-7|TRBV15|15|TRBD1
CATSTHRQGGYEQYF
TGTGCCACCAGCACCCATCGACAGGGTGGTTACGAGCAGTACTTC
>.|TRBJ2-1|TRBV30|14|.
CAWSRGGHYNEQFF
TGTGCCTGGAGTCGTGGCGGTCACTACAATGAGCAGTTCTTC
>.|TRBJ1-5|TRBV6-4|13|.
CASSQGPNQPQHF
TGTGCCAGCAGTCAGGGCCCGAATCAGCCCCAGCATTTT
>.|TRBJ2-3|TRBV2|13|.
CASCFGVQDTQYF
TGTGCCAGCTGTTTCGGGGTACAAGATACGCAGTATTTT
>.|TRBJ2-1|TRBV5-1|14|.
CASSLAGPFGEQFF
TGCGCCAGCAGCTTGGCCGGTCCCTTTGGTGAGCAGTTCTTC
>.|TRBJ1-6|TRBV6-5|15|TRBD1
CASSYAYRGSSPLHF
TGTGCCAGCAGTTACGCCTACAGGGGATCTTCACCCCTCCACTTT
>.|TRBJ1-3|TRBV6-6|13|.
CASRSDSGNTIYF
TGTGCCAGCAGATCAGACTCTGGAAACACCATATATTTT
>.|TRBJ1-5|TRBV7-8|14|TRBD1
CASSPGTGHQPQHF
TGTGCCAGCAGCCCCGGGACAGGGCATCAGCCCCAGCATTTT
>.|TRBJ2-7|TRBV6-5|15|.
CASSRSAGSSYEQYF
TGTGCCAGCAGCCGATCGGCGGGCAGCTCCTACGAGCAGTACTTC
>few|TRBJ2-7|TRBV2|15|TRBD2
CASSETGLATYEQYF
TGTGCCAGCAGCGAAACGGGACTAGCGACCTACGAGCAGTACTTC
>.|TRBJ2-7|TRBV11-2|15|.
CASSLVLYSPYEQYF
TGTGCCAGCAGCTTAGTCTTATATAGCCCTTACGAGCAGTACTTC
>.|TRBJ2-7|TRBV5-1|15|TRBD1
CASSFGGTGSYEQYF
TGCGCCAGCAGCTTTGGTGGGACAGGGTCCTACGAGCAGTACTTC
>.|TRBJ2-7|TRBV5-1|13|.
CASSLGRVGEQYF
TGCGCCAGCAGCTTGGGCAGGGTGGGCGAGCAGTACTTC
>.|TRBJ2-7|TRBV2|18|TRBD1
CASRGGDRDKRSSYEQYF
TGTGCCAGCAGGGGCGGGGACAGGGACAAAAGGTCCTCCTACGAGCAGTACTTC
>.|TRBJ1-2|TRBV5-6|16|TRBD1
CASSLQGARSQYGYTF
TGTGCCAGCAGCCTACAGGGGGCGCGGTCCCAATATGGCTACACCTTC
>.|TRBJ1-2|TRBV5-8|13|.
CASSLTGKYGYTF
TGTGCCAGCAGCTTGACAGGGAAATATGGCTACACCTTC
>once|TRBJ1-1|TRBV5-1|14|TRBD1
CASSQTGVSTEAFF
TGCGCCAGCAGCCAAACAGGGGTGAGCACTGAAGCTTTCTTT
>few|TRBJ1-2|TRBV5-1|15|.
CASSPGTEGYHGYTF
TGCGCCAGCAGCCCCGGGACTGAAGGGTATCATGGCTACACCTTC
>.|TRBJ1-5|TRBV4-1|16|TRBD1
CASSQVPGGLGQPQHF
TGCGCCAGCAGCCAAGTTCCAGGGGGATTGGGTCAGCCCCAGCATTTT
>few|TRBJ1-3|TRBV2|16|.
CASSVGGNPSGNTIYF
TGTGCCAGCAGTGTCGGAGGGAATCCCTCTGGAAACACCATATATTTT
>few|TRBJ1-1|TRBV6-5|12|.
CASSYLGTEAFF
TGTGCCAGCAGTTACCTAGGCACTGAAGCTTTCTTT
>.|TRBJ2-3|TRBV5-4|16|.
CASSSRGASSTDTQYF
TGTGCCAGCAGCTCCCGGGGGGCTTCTAGCACAGATACGCAGTATTTT
>.|TRBJ1-6|TRBV5-1|16|.
CASSLGGSGWNSPLHF
TGCGCCAGCAGCCTAGGGGGATCAGGCTGGAATTCACCCCTCCACTTT
>.|TRBJ2-7|TRBV5-1|14|TRBD1
CASSLGTGVDEQYF
TGCGCCAGCAGCTTGGGGACAGGGGTGGACGAGCAGTACTTC
>.|TRBJ2-2|TRBV7-8|14|TRBD2
CASRASGVTGELFF
TGTGCCAGCAGGGCTAGCGGGGTCACCGGGGAGCTGTTTTTT